The 11 T cell receptor beta chains reported below all come from one sample, sequenced in a study of PD-L1 blockade in urothelial cancer. Using immunoSEQ multiplex PCR, the repertoire was profiled, and TCRdb retains in-frame clones only, with some absent. Seen here are under 50,000 clones, 80% to 90% observed once, and the top ten hold under 25%. As to time point: peripheral blood 6 weeks after treatment start. The specimen comprised PBMCs, sampled around atezolizumab (anti-PD-L1) treatment. These receptor sequences come from a man aged 55 to 69 with urothelial cancer.

The J gene is TRBJ2-1, the V gene TRBV5-1; 8 positions agree with TRBD2. V was pared by 5 bases and J by 4 bases, with 14 bases of the junction left unmatched. CDR1 and CDR2 (germline): SGHRS, YFSETQ. The CDR3 sequence is 17 residues long. CDR3 loop: CASSSAMTGGKYNEQFF. The DNA for the CDR3 is TGCGCCAGCAGTTCAGCGATGACGGGAGGGAAGTACAATGAGCAGTTCTTC.

The V call is TRBV18, the J call TRBJ1-2; 10 bases are a match to TRBD1. The CDR3 covers 14 residues. From germline, CDR1 is KGHSH and CDR2 LQKENI. Trimming took 3 bases from V and 5 from J; bases not matched to a gene: 3. The chain's CDR3 is CASSPRTGGYGYTF. In DNA form, the CDR3 reads TGTGCCAGCTCACCCCGGACAGGGGGATATGGCTACACCTTC.

The CDR3, as DNA: TGTGCCAGCAGTCCTTGGGCGGGGAACACCGGGGAGCTGTTTTTT. Its translation: CASSPWAGNTGELFF. V gene TRBV27 combines with J gene TRBJ2-2; tentative D call: TRBD2 (5 bases). Germline CDR1 is MNHEY and CDR2 is SMNVEV (reference sequence). Trimming pared 5 bases from V and 1 base from J, leaving 11 bases between. CDR3 size: 15 residues.

This clone has only one observation. This chain uses TRBV7-9 with TRBJ1-1, with D hard to call. Germline loops: CDR1 SEHNR, CDR2 FQNEAQ (reference sequence). The CDR3 covers 14 residues. V was pared by 0 bases and J by 0 bases, with 5 bases between. In nucleotides, the CDR3 is TGTGCCAGCAGCTTAGCGATAGTGAACACTGAAGCTTTCTTT. Its translation is CASSLAIVNTEAFF. Filled out from reference TRBV7-9 and TRBJ1-1, the complete variable domain reads DTGVSQNPRHKITKRGQNVTFRCDPISEHNRLYWYRQTLGQGPEFLTYFQNEAQLEKSRLLSDRFSAERPKGSFSTLEIQRTEQGDSAMYLCASSLAIVNTEAFFGQGTRLTVV.

The chain couples TRBV5-1 to TRBJ2-1, with 7 bases fitting TRBD2. This CDR3 is 16 amino acids long. V shed 1 base, J shed 4 bases, and the junction held 8 bases outside the gene matches. Germline values: CDR1 SGHRS, CDR2 YFSETQ. CDR3 sequence reads: CASSLTGLDHYNEQFF. The CDR3 nucleotides read TGCGCCAGCAGCTTGACCGGACTAGACCATTACAATGAGCAGTTCTTC.

This rearrangement joins TRBV7-6 to TRBJ2-4; tentatively, D is TRBD1 (5 bases). CDR3 length: 13 residues. Germline V gene data show CDR1 as SGHVS and CDR2 as FNYEAQ. The germline V and J ends were trimmed by 4 bases and 6 bases, with 10 bases remaining between them. In nucleotides, the CDR3 is TGTGCCAGCAGCTCCTCAGACAGAAACATTCAGTACTTC. Protein: CASSSSDRNIQYF. Together with reference TRBV7-6 and TRBJ2-4, the CDR3 gives the full variable domain: GAGVSQSPRYKVTKRGQDVALRCDPISGHVSLYWYRQALGQGPEFLTYFNYEAQQDKSGLPNDRFSAERPEGSISTLTIQRTEQRDSAMYRCASSSSDRNIQYFGAGTRLSVL.

This clone was seen only once. The chain couples TRBV7-9 to TRBJ1-2; no definite D call. Germline lookup yields CDR1 SEHNR and CDR2 FQNEAQ (reference sequence). V was clipped by 1 base and J by 0 bases, with 6 bases between them. The CDR3 consists of 14 residues. In nucleotides, the CDR3 is TGTGCCAGCAGCTTAGACACCCCTAACTATGGCTACACCTTC. Amino acids: CASSLDTPNYGYTF.

The CDR3 region is CASSGGTQLEPTNEKLFF. CDR3 coding DNA: TGTGCCAGCAGTGGAGGAACGCAATTGGAACCCACTAATGAAAAACTGTTTTTT. The J gene is TRBJ1-4, the V gene TRBV6-4; the D is unclear. Germline V gene sequence: CDR1 MRHNA, CDR2 SNTAGT. This CDR3 comprises 18 residues. V was cut by 4 bases and J by 2 bases, with 20 bases left in between.

The CDR3 DNA reads as TGCAGCGTTGTGGGGGGAGGGGGGAGCTCCTACGAGCAGTACTTC. This gives the protein CSVVGGGGSSYEQYF. V and J are TRBV29-1 and TRBJ2-7; maybe TRBD2 (7 bases). The CDR3 extends over 15 amino acids. Per germline, CDR1 SQVTM and CDR2 ANQGSEA. Trimming removed 4 bases from V and 0 bases from J, with 16 bases in between.

This chain connects TRBV30 to TRBJ2-7; TRBD1 is a possible D gene (6 bases). Trimming stripped 3 bases from V and 0 bases from J, with 15 bases between. The germline V gene encodes CDR1 GTSNPN and CDR2 SVGIG (reference sequence). This CDR3 has 15 residues. This chain's CDR3 is CAWSGQGLSSYEQYF. The CDR3 nucleotides are TGTGCCTGGAGCGGCCAGGGGCTAAGCTCCTACGAGCAGTACTTC.

Only one count was recorded for this clone. The chain employs TRBV7-3 and TRBJ2-6, with TRBD1 matching 9 bases. Germline assignment: CDR1 SGHTA and CDR2 FQGTGA. V shed 2 bases and J 0 bases; nucleotides not matched to a gene: 14. The CDR3 runs to 21 residues. DNA for the CDR3: TGTGCCAGCAGCTTACTTTTGGGACAGGGCCAAGGAGGCTCTGGGGCCAACGTCCTGACTTTC. This encodes CASSLLLGQGQGGSGANVLTF.